The source of this T cell receptor (beta chain) is a study of T cell responses to AZD1222 COVID-19 vaccine. Broader study findings: Baseline testing showed seropositivity in only a handful of AZD1222 recipients.

In the case of this clone: Its antigen is still unknown.

The CDR3 runs 16 residues. Germline CDR1 reads MGHRA; CDR2 reads YSYEKL. Deletions cut 0 bases from V and 0 bases from J, with 11 bases between. Assay: immunoSEQ multiplex PCR; the TCRdb copy retains only in-frame clones and omits some. The table records fewer than 100,000 clones, around nine tenths of them present only once. This TCR was sampled from an adult who received the AZD1222 COVID-19 vaccine. This sample comprised peripheral blood, obtained 28 days after the second AZD1222 dose. The rearrangement joins TRBV4-1 to TRBJ1-1, with unresolved D. The CDR3 sequence: CASSQEGTRMNTEAFF. The CDR3 nucleotides read TGCGCCAGCAGCCAAGAAGGCACGAGAATGAACACTGAAGCTTTCTTT.